This TCR beta chain came from a study of cytomegalovirus exposure and HLA in healthy donors. Findings and caveats of the study: The Asian-associated ancestry cluster reportedly had fewer N-insertions than the approximately 630-donor mean in a later analysis.

The length of the CDR3 is 15 residues. Germline trimming cut 5 bases from V and 6 bases from J; bases unmatched to any gene: 5. Germline values: CDR1 MNHEY, CDR2 SMNVEV (reference sequence). PCR involved 60 Vbeta and 13 Jbeta primers. Method: immunoSEQ multiplex PCR; TCRdb's copy keeps in-frame clones and lacks some. The sample lists 80,000 or so clones, approximately 71% seen once, with roughly 7.2% in the top ten. There are a few counts of this clone. The target antigen is unknown. Source material: PBMCs. The chain recombines TRBV27 with TRBJ1-6; 9 nucleotides align to TRBD1. The clonotype originates from a woman between 40 and 50 years old in good health and CMV-seronegative. The CDR3 coding sequence is TGTGCCAGCAGTGGGGGACAGGGAGGTAATTCACCCCTCCACTTT. This encodes CASSGGQGGNSPLHF.